This entry concerns a single T cell receptor beta chain. The CDR3 has 13 amino acids. The germline V gene encodes CDR1 SNHLY and CDR2 FYNNEI. V lost 8 bases and J 0 bases, leaving 10 bases between the germline ends. This entry belongs to a study of blood T cell repertoires in COVID-19. About the research overall: Some COVID-19 samples were acute and others convalescent; all came from the United States, Italy and Spain.

Assay: immunoSEQ multiplex PCR; the TCRdb copy retains only in-frame clones and omits some. The sample has fewer than 350,000 clones, approximately 87% seen once. While infection was still active, Seattle patients were enrolled and then followed longitudinally. The J gene is TRBJ2-5, the V gene TRBV2; D not resolved. The sequenced material came from peripheral blood. This receptor was identified in a woman in her thirties with COVID-19, enrolled during active disease. Here the CDR3 reads CASDRVNQETQYF. In DNA, the CDR3 is TGTGCCAGCGATCGAGTTAACCAAGAGACCCAGTACTTC. Full variable domain (missing parts from reference TRBV2 and TRBJ2-5): EPEVTQTPSHQVTQMGQEVILRCVPISNHLYFYWYRQILGQKVEFLVSFYNNEISEKSEIFDDQFSVERPDGSNFTLKIRSTKLEDSAMYFCASDRVNQETQYFGPGTRLLVL.